The text below deals with one T cell receptor beta chain. What it recognizes is unknown. V shed 3 bases and J 2 bases; nucleotides not matched to a gene: 15. Germline lookup yields CDR1 GTSNPN and CDR2 SVGIG (reference sequence). The CDR3 runs to 18 residues. Treatment meaning: approximately 9-day PBMC culture with coronavirus spike peptide pools or control peptides (ViraFEST assay). A negative selection step was used to isolate CD4+ T cells once culture had run for 10 days. An Oncomine TCR Beta short-read assay was used to sequence the DNA from cultured CD4+ T cells. TCRdb called the PCR reads again in MiXCR, with one record for every CDR3 protein. The profile covers tens of thousands of distinct CDR3 sequences, with roughly 70% appearing a single time and about 16% taken by the ten largest. The data are from a study of vaccination and CD4 T cells after COVID-19. Study in general: Convalescent patients gave post-COVID blood a median about 100 days post-diagnosis, range 35 to 161. Cellular stimulation was performed using overlapping spike peptides derived from SARS-CoV-2, HCoV-NL63, HCoV-OC43 and HCoV-229E. Study-wide results and caveats: Median SARS-CoV-2-reactive clonotypes rose from 21 to 38, not significantly.

V and J are TRBV30 and TRBJ2-5; the match to TRBD2 covers 10 bases. This receptor was obtained from a human donor who received a COVID-19 vaccine. The sequencing here drew on CD4+ T cells from blood, cultured in vitro, taken after SARS-CoV-2 vaccination. Here the CDR3 reads CAWSALLWLAGAQETQYF. The CDR3 bases are TGTGCCTGGAGCGCTTTACTTTGGCTAGCGGGGGCACAAGAGACCCAGTACTTC.